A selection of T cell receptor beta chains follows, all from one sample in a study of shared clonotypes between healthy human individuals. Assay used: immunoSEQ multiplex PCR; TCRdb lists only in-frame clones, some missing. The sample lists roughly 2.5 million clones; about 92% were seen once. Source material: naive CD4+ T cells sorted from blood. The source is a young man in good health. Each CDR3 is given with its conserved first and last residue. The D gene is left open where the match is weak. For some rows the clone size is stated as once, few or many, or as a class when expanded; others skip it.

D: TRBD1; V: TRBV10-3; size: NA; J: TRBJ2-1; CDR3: CAISGEKRDRGEQFF; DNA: TGTGCCATCAGTGGGGAAAAAAGGGACAGGGGTGAGCAGTTCTTC
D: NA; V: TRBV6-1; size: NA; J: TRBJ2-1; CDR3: CASRTVDFSYNEQFF; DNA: TGTGCCAGCAGGACTGTCGATTTCTCCTACAATGAGCAGTTCTTC
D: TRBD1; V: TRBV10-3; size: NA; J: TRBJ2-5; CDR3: CAISQTGSETQYF; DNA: TGTGCCATCAGCCAGACAGGGTCAGAGACCCAGTACTTC
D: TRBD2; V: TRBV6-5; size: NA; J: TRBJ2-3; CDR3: CASREAGTDTQYF; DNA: TGTGCCAGCCGGGAGGCCGGCACAGATACGCAGTATTTT
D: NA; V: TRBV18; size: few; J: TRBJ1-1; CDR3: CASSSLDEADTEAFF; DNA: TGTGCCAGCTCCTCCCTCGACGAGGCGGATACTGAAGCTTTCTTT
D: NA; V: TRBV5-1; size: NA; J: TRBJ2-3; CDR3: CASSLAEARTDTQYF; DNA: TGCGCCAGCAGCTTGGCCGAGGCCCGCACAGATACGCAGTATTTT
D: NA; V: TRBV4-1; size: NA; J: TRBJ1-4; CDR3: CASSLTGTNEKLFF; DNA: TGCGCCAGCAGCCTAACAGGGACTAATGAAAAACTGTTTTTT
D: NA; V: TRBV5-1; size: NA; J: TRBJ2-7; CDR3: CASSLALTTYEQYF; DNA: TGCGCCAGCAGCTTGGCCCTCACGACCTACGAGCAGTACTTC
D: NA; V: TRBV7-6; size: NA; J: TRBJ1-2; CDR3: CASSLGGSSYGYTF; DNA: TGTGCCAGCAGCTTAGGGGGCTCAAGCTATGGCTACACCTTC
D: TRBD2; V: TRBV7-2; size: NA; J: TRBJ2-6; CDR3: CASSPRTSIFPSGANVLTF; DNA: TGTGCCAGCAGCCCAAGGACTAGCATCTTCCCCTCTGGGGCCAACGTCCTGACTTTC
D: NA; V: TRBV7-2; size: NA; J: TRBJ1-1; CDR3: CASSLALREMNTEAFF; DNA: TGTGCCAGCAGCTTAGCGCTCAGAGAGATGAACACTGAAGCTTTCTTT
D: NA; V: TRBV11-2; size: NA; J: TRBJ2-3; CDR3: CASNLMGLKEDTQYF; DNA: TGTGCCAGCAACCTAATGGGGCTAAAAGAAGATACGCAGTATTTT
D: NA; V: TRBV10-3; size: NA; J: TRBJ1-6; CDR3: CAISVGEMNSPLHF; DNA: TGTGCCATCAGTGTGGGGGAAATGAATTCACCCCTCCACTTT
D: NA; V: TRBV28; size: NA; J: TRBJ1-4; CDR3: CASSRSGIPNEKLFF; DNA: TGTGCCAGCAGTCGATCGGGGATACCCAATGAAAAACTGTTTTTT
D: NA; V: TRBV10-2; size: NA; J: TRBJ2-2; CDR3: CASSSGSTGELFF; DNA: TGCGCCAGCAGTTCCGGGAGCACCGGGGAGCTGTTTTTT
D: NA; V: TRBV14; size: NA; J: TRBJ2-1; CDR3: CASSQDGRPWGEQFF; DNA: TGTGCCAGCAGCCAAGATGGTCGACCGTGGGGTGAGCAGTTCTTC
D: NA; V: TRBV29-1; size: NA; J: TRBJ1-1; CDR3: CSLLMGGDQAFF; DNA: TGCAGTCTACTGATGGGCGGAGATCAAGCTTTCTTT
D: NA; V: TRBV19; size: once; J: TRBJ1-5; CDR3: CASSITGNQPQHF; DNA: TGTGCCAGTAGTATCACGGGAAACCAGCCCCAGCATTTT
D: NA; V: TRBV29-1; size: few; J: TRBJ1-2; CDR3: CSAKGAVHGYTF; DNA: TGCAGCGCCAAGGGAGCTGTGCATGGCTACACCTTC
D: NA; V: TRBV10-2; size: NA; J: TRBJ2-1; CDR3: CASEDAILGYNEQFF; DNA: TGCGCCAGCGAGGACGCGATCCTTGGCTACAATGAGCAGTTCTTC